This TCR beta chain was recovered during a study of cytomegalovirus exposure and HLA in healthy donors. The PCR contained 60 Vbeta and 13 Jbeta primers. Using immunoSEQ multiplex PCR, the repertoire was profiled, and TCRdb retains in-frame clones only, with some absent. The repertoire holds 70,000 to 95,000 clones, with over 75% as singletons. The V gene's germline CDR1 is SGDLS and CDR2 YYNGEE. The junction had 7 bases not matched to a gene; V was cut back by 0 bases and J by 0 bases. This CDR3 has 17 amino acids. The specimen sequenced was PBMCs. The V gene is TRBV9, the J gene TRBJ2-3; 7 bases align to TRBD2. The sequence was collected from a human donor in good health. As DNA, the CDR3 is TGTGCCAGCAGCGTAGCGCCAGCGGGGCCTAGCACAGATACGCAGTATTTT. Protein sequence: CASSVAPAGPSTDTQYF.